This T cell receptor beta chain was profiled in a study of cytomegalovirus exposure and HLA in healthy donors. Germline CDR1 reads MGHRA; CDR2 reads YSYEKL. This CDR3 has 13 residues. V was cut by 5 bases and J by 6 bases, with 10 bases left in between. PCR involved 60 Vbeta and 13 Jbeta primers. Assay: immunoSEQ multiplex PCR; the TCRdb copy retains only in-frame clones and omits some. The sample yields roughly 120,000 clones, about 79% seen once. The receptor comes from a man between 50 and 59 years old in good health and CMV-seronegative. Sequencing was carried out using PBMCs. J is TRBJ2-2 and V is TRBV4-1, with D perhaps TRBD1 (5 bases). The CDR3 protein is CASSTRVSGELFF. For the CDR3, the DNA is TGCGCCAGCAGCACCAGGGTTTCCGGGGAGCTGTTTTTT.